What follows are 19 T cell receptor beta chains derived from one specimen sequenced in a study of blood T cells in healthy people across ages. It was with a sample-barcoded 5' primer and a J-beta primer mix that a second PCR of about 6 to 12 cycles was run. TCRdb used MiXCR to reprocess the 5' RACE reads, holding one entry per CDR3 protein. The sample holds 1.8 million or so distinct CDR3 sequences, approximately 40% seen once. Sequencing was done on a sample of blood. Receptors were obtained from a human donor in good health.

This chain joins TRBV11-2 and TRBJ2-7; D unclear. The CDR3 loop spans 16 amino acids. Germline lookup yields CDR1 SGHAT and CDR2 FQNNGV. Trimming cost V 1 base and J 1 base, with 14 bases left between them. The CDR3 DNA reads TGTGCCAGCAGCTTAGGCCAAGGGTATCTGTCCTACGAGCAGTACTTC. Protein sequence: CASSLGQGYLSYEQYF.

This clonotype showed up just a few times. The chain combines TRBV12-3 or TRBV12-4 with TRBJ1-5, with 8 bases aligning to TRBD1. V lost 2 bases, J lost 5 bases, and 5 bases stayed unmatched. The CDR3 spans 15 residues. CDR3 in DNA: TGTGCCAGCAGTTTATATCCAGGGGGCGATCAGCCCCAGCATTTT. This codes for CASSLYPGGDQPQHF.

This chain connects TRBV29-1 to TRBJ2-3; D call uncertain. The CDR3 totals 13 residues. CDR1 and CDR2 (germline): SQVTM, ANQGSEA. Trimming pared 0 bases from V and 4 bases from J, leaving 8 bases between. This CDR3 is CSVEEVGSDTQYF. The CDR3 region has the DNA TGCAGCGTTGAAGAAGTGGGATCAGATACGCAGTATTTT.

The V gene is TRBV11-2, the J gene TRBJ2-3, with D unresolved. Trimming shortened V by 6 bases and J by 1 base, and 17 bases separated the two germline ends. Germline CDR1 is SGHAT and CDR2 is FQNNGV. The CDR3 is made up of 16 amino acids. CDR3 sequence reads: CASRIGTIERTDTQYF. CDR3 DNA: TGTGCCAGCAGGATCGGTACGATCGAACGCACAGATACGCAGTATTTT. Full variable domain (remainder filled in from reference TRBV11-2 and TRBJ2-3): EAGVAQSPRYKIIEKRQSVAFWCNPISGHATLYWYQQILGQGPKLLIQFQNNGVVDDSQLPKDRFSAERLKGVDSTLKIQPAKLEDSAVYLCASRIGTIERTDTQYFGPGTRLTVL.

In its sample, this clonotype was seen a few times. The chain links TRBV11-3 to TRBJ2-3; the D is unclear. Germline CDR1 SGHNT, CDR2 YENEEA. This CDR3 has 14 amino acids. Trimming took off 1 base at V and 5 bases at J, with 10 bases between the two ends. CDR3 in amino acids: CASSLAVHGDTQYF. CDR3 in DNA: TGTGCCAGCAGCTTAGCTGTCCATGGAGATACGCAGTATTTT.

The CDR3 DNA is TGTGCCAGCAGTTTAGCGGACAGGTCCCCTTTCTATCCCCTCCACTTT. Protein: CASSLADRSPFYPLHF. V and J are TRBV12-3 or TRBV12-4 and TRBJ1-6, with 7 positions matching TRBD1. There are 16 residues in the CDR3. V trimming: 0 bases; J trimming: 13 bases; junction bases outside the gene matches: 12.

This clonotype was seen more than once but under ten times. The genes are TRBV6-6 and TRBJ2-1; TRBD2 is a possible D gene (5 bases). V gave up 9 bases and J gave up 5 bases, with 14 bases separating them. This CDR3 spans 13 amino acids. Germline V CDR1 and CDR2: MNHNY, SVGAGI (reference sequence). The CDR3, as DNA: TGTGCCAGTAGGACTCTCAGGAACAATGAGCAGTTCTTC. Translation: CASRTLRNNEQFF.

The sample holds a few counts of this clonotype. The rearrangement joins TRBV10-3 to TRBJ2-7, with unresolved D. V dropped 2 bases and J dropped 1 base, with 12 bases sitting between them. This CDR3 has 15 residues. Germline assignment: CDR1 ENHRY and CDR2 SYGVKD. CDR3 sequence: CAISEAVGSSYEQYF. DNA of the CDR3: TGTGCCATCAGTGAGGCTGTAGGGTCGTCCTACGAGCAGTACTTC.

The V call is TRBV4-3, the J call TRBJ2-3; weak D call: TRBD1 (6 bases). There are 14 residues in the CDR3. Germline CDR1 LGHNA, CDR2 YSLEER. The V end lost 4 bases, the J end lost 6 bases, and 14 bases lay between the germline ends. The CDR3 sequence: CASSRQVVGDTQYF. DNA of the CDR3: TGCGCCAGCAGCCGACAGGTGGTAGGGGATACGCAGTATTTT.

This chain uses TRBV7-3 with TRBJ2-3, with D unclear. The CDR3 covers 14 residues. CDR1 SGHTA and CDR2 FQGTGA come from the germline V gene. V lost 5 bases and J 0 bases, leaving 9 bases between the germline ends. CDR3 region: CASSQSSSTDTQYF. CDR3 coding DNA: TGTGCCAGCAGCCAAAGTTCTAGCACAGATACGCAGTATTTT.

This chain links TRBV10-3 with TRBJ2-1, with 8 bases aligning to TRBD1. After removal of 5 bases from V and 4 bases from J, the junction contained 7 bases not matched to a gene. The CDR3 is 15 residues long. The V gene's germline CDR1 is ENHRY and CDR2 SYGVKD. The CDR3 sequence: CAISMRTGQYNEQFF. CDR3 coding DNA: TGTGCCATCAGTATGAGGACAGGGCAATACAATGAGCAGTTCTTC.

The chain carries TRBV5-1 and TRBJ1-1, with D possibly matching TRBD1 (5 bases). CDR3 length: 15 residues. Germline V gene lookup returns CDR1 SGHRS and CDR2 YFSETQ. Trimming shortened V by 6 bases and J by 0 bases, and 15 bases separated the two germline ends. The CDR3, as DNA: TGCGCCAGCACAGATACCGGGACGGTGAACACTGAAGCTTTCTTT. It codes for CASTDTGTVNTEAFF. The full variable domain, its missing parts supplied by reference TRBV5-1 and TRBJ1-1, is KAGVTQTPRYLIKTRGQQVTLSCSPISGHRSVSWYQQTPGQGLQFLFEYFSETQRNKGNFPGRFSGRQFSNSRSEMNVSTLELGDSALYLCASTDTGTVNTEAFFGQGTRLTVV.

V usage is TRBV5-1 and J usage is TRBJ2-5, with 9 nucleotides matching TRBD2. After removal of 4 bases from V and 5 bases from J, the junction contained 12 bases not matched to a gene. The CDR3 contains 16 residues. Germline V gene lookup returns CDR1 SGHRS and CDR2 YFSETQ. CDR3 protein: CASSPAATSGLETQYF. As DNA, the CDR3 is TGCGCCAGCAGCCCGGCCGCGACTAGCGGCTTGGAGACCCAGTACTTC.

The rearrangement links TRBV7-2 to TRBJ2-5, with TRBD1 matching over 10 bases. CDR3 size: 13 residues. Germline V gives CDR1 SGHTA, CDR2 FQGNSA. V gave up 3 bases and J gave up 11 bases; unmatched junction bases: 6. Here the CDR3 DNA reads TGTGCCAGCAGCTTCAGGGACAGGGGAGAGCAGTACTTC. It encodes CASSFRDRGEQYF.

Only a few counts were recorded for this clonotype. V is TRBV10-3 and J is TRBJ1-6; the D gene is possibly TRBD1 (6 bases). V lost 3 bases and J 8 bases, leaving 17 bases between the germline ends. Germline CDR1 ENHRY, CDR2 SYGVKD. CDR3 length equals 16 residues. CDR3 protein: CAISELIAGVDSPLHF. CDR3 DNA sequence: TGTGCCATCAGTGAACTTATCGCAGGGGTTGATTCACCCCTCCACTTT.

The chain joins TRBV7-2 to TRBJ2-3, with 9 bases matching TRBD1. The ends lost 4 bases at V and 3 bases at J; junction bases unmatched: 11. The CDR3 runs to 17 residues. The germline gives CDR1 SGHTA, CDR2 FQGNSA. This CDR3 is CASSSPGTGMMTDTQYF. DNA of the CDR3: TGTGCCAGCAGCTCTCCCGGGACAGGGATGATGACAGATACGCAGTATTTT.

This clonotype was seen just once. CDR3 DNA sequence: TGTGCCAGCAGCCAAGAAGAATCGGCTAGCAATGAGCAGTTCTTC. It encodes CASSQEESASNEQFF. The rearrangement joins TRBV3-1 to TRBJ2-1; no definite D call. V lost 0 bases to trimming and J lost 6 bases, with 12 bases between them. The germline V gene encodes CDR1 LGHDT and CDR2 YNNKEL (reference sequence). The length of the CDR3 is 15 residues.

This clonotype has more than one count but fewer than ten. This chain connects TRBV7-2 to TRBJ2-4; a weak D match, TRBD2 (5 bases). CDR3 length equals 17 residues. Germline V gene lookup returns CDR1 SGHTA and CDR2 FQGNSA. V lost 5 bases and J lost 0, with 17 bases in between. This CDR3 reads CASSPRLAGQAKNIQYF. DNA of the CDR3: TGTGCCAGCAGCCCTAGACTGGCGGGTCAAGCCAAAAACATTCAGTACTTC.

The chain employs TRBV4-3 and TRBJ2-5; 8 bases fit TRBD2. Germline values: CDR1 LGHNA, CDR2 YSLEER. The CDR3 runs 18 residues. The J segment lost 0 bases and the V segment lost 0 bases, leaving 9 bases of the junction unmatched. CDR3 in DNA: TGCGCCAGCAGCCAAGAGTCGGGAGCGGGAGCCGACCAAGAGACCCAGTACTTC. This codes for CASSQESGAGADQETQYF.